The present entry profiles one T cell receptor beta chain with its context. Here immunoSEQ multiplex PCR was the method, and the copy in TCRdb shows in-frame clones only, minus some. The sample shows around 60,000 clones, 96% of them seen only once. These data belong to a study of cytomegalovirus exposure and HLA in healthy donors. The V and J ends lost 0 bases and 7 bases, in that order; junction bases with no gene match: 5. CDR3 length equals 14 residues. CDR1 and CDR2 from the germline V gene are SGHTA and FQGNSA. The chain uses TRBV7-2 and TRBJ1-2; 7 bases fit TRBD1. The sequence derives from a woman aged 18-29 years in good health and CMV-seronegative. The sample consisted of PBMCs. The CDR3 here is CASSLAEGAGGYTF. The CDR3, as DNA: TGTGCCAGCAGCTTAGCGGAGGGGGCGGGTGGCTACACCTTC.